The 13 T cell receptor beta chains presented below share a single source sample, sequenced in a study of patients and donors after allogeneic stem cell transplantation. TCRdb independently ran MiXCR on the RT-PCR reads; one entry per CDR3 protein. The sample yields approximately 140,000 distinct CDR3 sequences, about two fifths seen once. Sequenced sample: blood, either unsorted or a sorted T cell fraction (not recorded which). These receptors originate from a human donor who was either an allogeneic HSCT recipient or a stem cell or donor lymphocyte infusion donor (not recorded which). It is not recorded whose cells these are; they may come from a transplant donor.

This clonotype was observed a handful of times. This chain uses TRBV6-6 with TRBJ1-2; no clear D gene. V dropped 0 bases and J dropped 2 bases, with 7 bases sitting between them. CDR1 and CDR2 (germline): MNHNY, SVGAGI (reference sequence). CDR3 length equals 14 residues. CDR3 loop: CASSYSASNYGYTF. In nucleotides, the CDR3 is TGTGCCAGCAGTTACTCAGCCTCCAACTATGGCTACACCTTC.

This clonotype is a singleton in its sample. The chain combines TRBV6-5 with TRBJ2-3; D tentatively fits TRBD1 or TRBD2 (5 bases each). Germline CDR1 and CDR2: MNHEY and SVGAGI. This CDR3 spans 15 amino acids. The ends were cut back, 0 bases at V and 4 bases at J, with 11 bases in the middle. The CDR3 protein is CASSYSPGTADTQYF. CDR3 coding DNA: TGTGCCAGCAGTTACTCCCCGGGGACCGCAGATACGCAGTATTTT.

The CDR3 bases are TGTGCCAGCAGTGAAAAAGGGGGACAGGGGATGAACACTGAAGCTTTCTTT. It codes for CASSEKGGQGMNTEAFF. The chain uses TRBV6-1 and TRBJ1-1; 10 bases are shared with TRBD1. This CDR3 has 17 amino acids. With 2 bases clipped from V and 0 bases from J, the junction kept 6 bases outside the gene matches. Germline V gene sequence: CDR1 MNHNS, CDR2 SASEGT.

This chain joins TRBV5-1 and TRBJ2-2, with D unclear. V lost 5 bases and J lost 4, with 6 bases in between. This CDR3 region has 12 residues. Germline assignment: CDR1 SGHRS and CDR2 YFSETQ. CDR3 nucleotide sequence: TGCGCCAGCAGGGATGGCACCGGGGAGCTGTTTTTT. Its protein is CASRDGTGELFF.

This clonotype was seen more than once but under ten times. The chain couples TRBV20-1 to TRBJ1-1; D might be TRBD1 (6 bases). Deletions cut 3 bases from V and 0 bases from J, with 11 bases between. Germline V gene data show CDR1 as DFQATT and CDR2 as SNEGSKA (reference sequence). The length of the CDR3 is 14 residues. The CDR3 DNA sequence: TGCAGTGCTAGGGCGGACAGCCTGAACACTGAAGCTTTCTTT. It encodes CSARADSLNTEAFF.

The chain uses TRBV7-3 and TRBJ2-6, with 9 bases lining up with TRBD1. The CDR3 has 18 amino acids. CDR1 is SGHTA and CDR2 is FQGTGA in the germline V gene. Trimming cost V 5 bases and J 0 bases; bases outside gene matches: 8. The CDR3 reads CASSPTGGRLSGANVLTF. CDR3 sequence (DNA): TGTGCCAGCAGCCCGACAGGGGGACGGCTCTCTGGGGCCAACGTCCTGACTTTC.

J is TRBJ1-2 and V is TRBV12-3 or TRBV12-4, with no clear D. V dropped 5 bases and J dropped 4 bases, with 5 bases sitting between them. The CDR3 consists of 11 residues. CDR3 bases: TGTGCCAGCAGTCCCATCTATGGCTACACCTTC. Residues: CASSPIYGYTF.

J is TRBJ1-6 and V is TRBV3-1, with D unresolved. In germline, CDR1 is LGHDT, CDR2 YNNKEL (reference sequence). The CDR3 runs 13 residues. V was shortened by 0 bases and J by 9 bases, with 6 bases between the two germline ends. CDR3 amino acids: CASSQDLISPLHF. CDR3 DNA: TGTGCCAGCAGCCAAGATCTCATTTCACCCCTCCACTTT.

This clonotype was detected only a few times. J is TRBJ2-3 and V is TRBV12-3 or TRBV12-4; 9 nucleotides match TRBD1. The CDR3 runs to 15 residues. Trimming removed 4 bases from V and 4 bases from J; junction bases left unmatched: 6. Here the CDR3 DNA reads TGTGCCAGCAGTTCGTACAGGGGGCGCCCAGATACGCAGTATTTT. Its protein is CASSSYRGRPDTQYF.

The chain couples TRBV7-9 to TRBJ2-1, with D possibly being TRBD2 (5 bases). Germline loops: CDR1 SEHNR, CDR2 FQNEAQ (reference sequence). The CDR3 spans 14 residues. The V gene lost 1 base and the J gene lost 8 bases, with 12 bases spanning the gap. The CDR3 loop is CASSLVPLLDEQFF. DNA for the CDR3: TGTGCCAGCAGCTTAGTCCCTTTACTAGATGAGCAGTTCTTC.

The chain joins TRBV7-9 to TRBJ1-2; 8 bases match TRBD1. The CDR3 sequence is 13 residues long. The germline V gene encodes CDR1 SEHNR and CDR2 FQNEAQ (reference sequence). The J segment lost 8 bases and the V segment lost 5 bases, leaving 7 bases of the junction unmatched. CDR3 in DNA: TGTGCCAGCAGCCTCGGACAGGGAATGGGCTACACCTTC. Protein sequence: CASSLGQGMGYTF.

The V gene is TRBV12-3 or TRBV12-4, the J gene TRBJ1-3; TRBD1 matches 7 bases. This CDR3 has 12 residues. The V gene end was trimmed by 8 bases and the J gene end by 2 bases; junction bases not matched to a gene: 0. The CDR3 reads CASDRAGNTIYF. Written as DNA, the CDR3 is TGTGCCAGCGACAGGGCTGGAAACACCATATATTTT.

Remarks on this clonotype: The CDR3 carries no conserved terminal phenylalanine or tryptophan, so it likely arises from a read error. This chain joins TRBV12-3 or TRBV12-4 and TRBJ1-4, with D possibly matching TRBD1 (5 bases). The CDR3 loop spans 15 amino acids. Trimming shortened V by 2 bases and J by 4 bases, and 11 bases separated the two germline ends. In DNA form, the CDR3 reads TGTGCCAGCAGTTTATCCGGGACCGGTAATGAAAAACTGTTTTTG. It is translated as CASSLSGTGNEKLFL.